Below are 27 T cell receptor beta chains sequenced from a single sample in a study of T cells in localized non-small cell lung cancer. Clones were sequenced by immunoSEQ multiplex PCR, and TCRdb holds only the in-frame ones, with some missing. The repertoire holds approximately 46,000 clones, with roughly 79% as singletons. The sample in question was peripheral blood mononuclear cells, obtained before any cancer treatment. Receptors originate from a man aged 35 to 69 with stage III lung adenocarcinoma.

J is TRBJ1-2 and V is TRBV11-2; 10 bases are a match to TRBD1. After removal of 0 bases from V and 13 bases from J, the junction contained 8 bases not matched to a gene. CDR3 size: 14 residues. CDR1 and CDR2 from the germline V gene are SGHAT and FQNNGV. This CDR3 is CASSLDGTGAPGTF. CDR3 nucleotide sequence: TGTGCCAGCAGCTTAGACGGGACAGGGGCACCCGGCACCTTC.

This clone was counted a few times. The chain uses TRBV7-2 and TRBJ2-5; 11 positions match TRBD2. With V trimmed by 5 bases and J by 5 bases, 4 bases remained unmatched. The CDR3 covers 14 residues. Germline CDR1 and CDR2: SGHTA and FQGNSA. CDR3 protein: CASSRSGGVETQYF. The CDR3 DNA follows: TGTGCCAGCAGCCGTAGCGGGGGGGTGGAGACCCAGTACTTC.

The CDR3, as DNA: TGTGCCAGCAGCGTCTCTTCTAGCGGGGGTGCGGAGACCCAGTACTTC. Amino acids: CASSVSSSGGAETQYF. The genes are TRBV9 and TRBJ2-5, with 10 nucleotides matching TRBD2. The CDR3 covers 16 residues. Germline CDR1 reads SGDLS; CDR2 reads YYNGEE. V trimming: 2 bases; J trimming: 5 bases; junction bases outside the gene matches: 9.

The chain is built from TRBV7-6 and TRBJ2-4; 8 bases map to TRBD1. CDR3 length: 17 residues. V lost 5 bases, J lost 5 bases, and 14 bases stayed unmatched. Looked up from germline, CDR1 is SGHVS and CDR2 is FNYEAQ. The CDR3 region is CASSRSPLGQEENIQYF. CDR3 DNA sequence: TGTGCCAGCAGCCGTTCTCCATTGGGACAGGAGGAAAACATTCAGTACTTC.

The chain recombines TRBV18 with TRBJ2-2; D is perhaps TRBD2 (6 bases). Germline V gene lookup returns CDR1 KGHSH and CDR2 LQKENI. The CDR3 extends over 17 amino acids. V was cut by 1 base and J by 5 bases, with 17 bases left in between. For the CDR3, the DNA is TGTGCCAGCTCACCACGAAACGGAAGGGGAGGAACCGGGGAGCTGTTTTTT. Residues: CASSPRNGRGGTGELFF.

J is TRBJ2-2 and V is TRBV29-1; the D gene could be TRBD1 or TRBD2 (5 bases each). V was shortened by 4 bases and J by 5 bases, with 11 bases between the two germline ends. The CDR3 consists of 13 residues. Germline CDR1 SQVTM, CDR2 ANQGSEA. The CDR3 DNA follows: TGCAGCGTTGGAGGGGCAGGGACCGGGGAGCTGTTTTTT. It codes for CSVGGAGTGELFF.

By frequency in the sample, this clone is medium-sized. V is TRBV6-1 and J is TRBJ2-3; 12 positions match TRBD2. Germline V gives CDR1 MNHNS, CDR2 SASEGT. V was pared by 2 bases and J by 4 bases, with 1 base of the junction left unmatched. The CDR3 length is 15 residues. The CDR3 sequence is CASSELAGGPDTQYF. Written as DNA, the CDR3 is TGTGCCAGCAGTGAACTAGCGGGGGGGCCAGATACGCAGTATTTT.

This chain links TRBV4-1 with TRBJ2-6; D possibly corresponds to TRBD1 (5 bases). The CDR3 spans 19 residues. The V end was cut by 1 base, the J end by 1 base, with 17 bases between. CDR1 and CDR2 (germline): MGHRA, YSYEKL. CDR3 residues: CASSQGVKGPESGANVLTF. As DNA, the CDR3 is TGCGCCAGCAGCCAAGGAGTCAAGGGGCCGGAATCTGGGGCCAACGTCCTGACTTTC.

This rearrangement joins TRBV4-2 to TRBJ2-1, with D unclear. Germline CDR1 and CDR2: LGHNA and YNFKEQ. V was pared by 0 bases and J by 0 bases, with 9 bases between. The CDR3 is 16 amino acids. CDR3 sequence (DNA): TGTGCCAGCAGCCAAGATGTTCCGAGCTCCTACAATGAGCAGTTCTTC. It yields the protein CASSQDVPSSYNEQFF.

The J gene is TRBJ2-7, the V gene TRBV6-5; D gene uncertain. This CDR3 is built from 14 residues. Germline lookup yields CDR1 MNHEY and CDR2 SVGAGI. The V and J ends lost 5 bases and 2 bases respectively, with 13 bases between them. The CDR3 coding sequence is TGTGCCAGCAGTATCATTGACGGACCCTACGAGCAGTACTTC. As protein: CASSIIDGPYEQYF.

This clone showed up just once. The gene calls are TRBV5-5 and TRBJ2-3, with 9 bases matching TRBD2. The CDR3 runs 16 residues. The ends lost 6 bases at V and 6 bases at J; junction bases unmatched: 14. The germline V gene encodes CDR1 SGHKS and CDR2 YYEKEE (reference sequence). The CDR3 reads CASKYTAGGPRDTQYF. The CDR3 region has the DNA TGTGCCAGCAAGTATACGGCGGGGGGGCCGCGGGATACGCAGTATTTT.

V usage is TRBV29-1 and J usage is TRBJ1-2, with TRBD1 as a possible D gene (5 bases). With 0 bases removed from V and 4 bases from J, the gap between germline ends came to 15 bases. This CDR3 contains 15 residues. The germline gives CDR1 SQVTM, CDR2 ANQGSEA. The CDR3 protein is CSVEDLRQLIYGYTF. DNA of the CDR3: TGCAGCGTTGAAGATCTTCGACAGCTTATCTATGGCTACACCTTC. Combining the CDR3 with reference TRBV29-1 and TRBJ1-2 gives the whole variable domain SAVISQKPSRDICQRGTSLTIQCQVDSQVTMMFWYRQQPGQSLTLIATANQGSEATYESGFVIDKFPISRPNLTFSTLTVSNMSPEDSSIYLCSVEDLRQLIYGYTFGSGTRLTVV.

V and J are TRBV7-8 and TRBJ1-6; no clear D gene. This CDR3 region has 17 residues. V lost 5 bases, J lost 7 bases, and 21 bases lay in between. The germline CDR1 and CDR2 sequences are SGHVS and FQNEAQ. The chain's CDR3 is CASSPTRVGISNSPLHF. As DNA, the CDR3 is TGTGCCAGCAGCCCCACAAGGGTTGGGATTTCAAATTCACCCCTCCACTTT.

The chain combines TRBV4-2 with TRBJ2-7; 13 positions agree with TRBD2. The germline CDR1 and CDR2 sequences are LGHNA and YNFKEQ. Trimming cost V 4 bases and J 3 bases; bases outside gene matches: 3. The CDR3 is 15 residues long. The chain's CDR3 is CASSLTSGGDYEQYF. The CDR3 DNA reads as TGTGCCAGCAGCCTAACTAGCGGGGGGGACTACGAGCAGTACTTC.

The genes are TRBV15 and TRBJ2-7, with TRBD1 identical over 7 bases. V was pared by 1 base and J by 1 base, with 7 bases of the junction left unmatched. The germline CDR1 and CDR2 sequences are LNHNV and YYDKDF (reference sequence). The CDR3 is 16 residues long. The CDR3 coding sequence is TGTGCCACCAGCAGAGGCCACCGGGACAGATCCTACGAGCAGTACTTC. This encodes CATSRGHRDRSYEQYF.

The chain has TRBV5-4 and TRBJ2-7; D not resolved. The CDR3 has 16 residues. Trimming took 1 base from V and 2 from J, leaving 16 bases between them. CDR1 and CDR2 (germline): SGHNT, YYREEE (reference sequence). The CDR3 sequence is CASSLFPTLRPYEQYF. Written as DNA, the CDR3 is TGTGCCAGCAGCTTGTTCCCTACTCTACGTCCCTACGAGCAGTACTTC.

This chain uses TRBV6-5 with TRBJ1-2; a possible D gene is TRBD1 (5 bases). V lost 5 bases to trimming and J lost 8 bases, with 9 bases between them. Germline V gene sequence: CDR1 MNHEY, CDR2 SVGAGI. The CDR3 is made up of 11 amino acids. CDR3 nucleotide sequence: TGTGCCAGCAGTCACGGACAAGGCTACACCTTC. Its protein is CASSHGQGYTF.

The chain uses TRBV11-2 and TRBJ1-4; D remains ambiguous. V lost 5 bases and J lost 2, with 9 bases in between. CDR3 size: 14 residues. CDR1 and CDR2 from the germline V gene are SGHAT and FQNNGV. CDR3 loop: CASSTVWTNEKLFF. DNA for the CDR3: TGTGCCAGCAGCACCGTTTGGACTAATGAAAAACTGTTTTTT.

The chain links TRBV9 to TRBJ1-1; 9 bases fit TRBD1. V shed 2 bases, J shed 3 bases, and the junction held 5 bases outside the gene matches. Germline V gene sequence: CDR1 SGDLS, CDR2 YYNGEE. The CDR3 has 15 residues. CDR3 protein: CASSVSTGGDTEAFF. CDR3 nucleotides: TGTGCCAGCAGCGTGTCGACAGGGGGAGACACTGAAGCTTTCTTT.

The rearrangement uses TRBV6-5 and TRBJ1-5; 7 bases match TRBD1. The CDR3 has 15 amino acids. J lost 1 base, V lost 5 bases, and 5 bases had no gene match. CDR1 and CDR2 from the germline V gene are MNHEY and SVGAGI. CDR3 sequence reads: CASSATGASNQPQHF. The CDR3 region has the DNA TGTGCCAGCAGTGCCACAGGGGCCAGCAATCAGCCCCAGCATTTT.

The gene calls are TRBV18 and TRBJ2-2; D may match TRBD1 or TRBD2 (5 bases each). Germline assignment: CDR1 KGHSH and CDR2 LQKENI. V lost 6 bases, J lost 7 bases, and 18 bases lay in between. The CDR3 is made up of 15 amino acids. CDR3 in amino acids: CASSISGAGDGELFF. Written as DNA, the CDR3 is TGTGCCAGCTCTATCTCCGGGGCCGGAGACGGGGAGCTGTTTTTT.

This clone was seen a single time. In DNA form, the CDR3 reads TGTGCCAGCAGCAAGGGGGAGTACACCGGGGAGCTGTTTTTT. Its translation: CASSKGEYTGELFF. The chain joins TRBV27 to TRBJ2-2, with a weak D call TRBD1 (6 bases). Deletions cut 6 bases from V and 3 bases from J, with 11 bases between. From germline, CDR1 is MNHEY and CDR2 SMNVEV (reference sequence). The CDR3 covers 14 residues.

This clone showed up many times. This chain connects TRBV19 to TRBJ2-7, with D perhaps TRBD1 (6 bases). Germline loops: CDR1 LNHDA, CDR2 SQIVND (reference sequence). Deletions cut 5 bases from V and 5 bases from J, with 16 bases between. The CDR3 extends over 14 amino acids. DNA for the CDR3: TGTGCCAGTAGTCTTGGCGACAGGTCCAACGAGCAGTACTTC. Its protein is CASSLGDRSNEQYF.

The V gene is TRBV29-1, the J gene TRBJ2-7, with unresolved D. The CDR3 runs 13 residues. V was pared by 1 base and J by 3 bases, with 10 bases between. Germline V gene sequence: CDR1 SQVTM, CDR2 ANQGSEA. CDR3 amino acids: CSVEADWGYEQYF. The CDR3 DNA sequence: TGCAGCGTTGAAGCCGACTGGGGCTACGAGCAGTACTTC.

The genes are TRBV4-2 and TRBJ2-6; perhaps TRBD2 as D (5 bases). The ends were cut back, 3 bases at V and 1 base at J, with 7 bases in the middle. Germline loops: CDR1 LGHNA, CDR2 YNFKEQ. This CDR3 has 15 amino acids. This CDR3 is CASSQGESGANVLTF. CDR3 DNA: TGTGCCAGCAGCCAGGGAGAGTCTGGGGCCAACGTCCTGACTTTC.

V usage is TRBV2 and J usage is TRBJ2-5; 7 bases align to TRBD2. The CDR3 runs to 19 residues. Germline CDR1 and CDR2: SNHLY and FYNNEI. The V segment lost 4 bases and the J segment 4 bases; nucleotides outside the gene matches: 21. The CDR3 loop reads CASSVYPQGGLLLGETQYF. CDR3 nucleotide sequence: TGTGCCAGCAGTGTTTATCCCCAGGGAGGGTTATTGTTGGGAGAGACCCAGTACTTC.

This chain connects TRBV9 to TRBJ2-1; 9 bases line up with TRBD2. The CDR3 contains 14 residues. Germline lookup yields CDR1 SGDLS and CDR2 YYNGEE. The V and J ends lost 4 bases and 6 bases, in that order; junction bases with no gene match: 5. The CDR3 reads CASSLSGGPNEQFF. For the CDR3, the DNA is TGTGCCAGCAGCCTTAGCGGGGGACCCAATGAGCAGTTCTTC.